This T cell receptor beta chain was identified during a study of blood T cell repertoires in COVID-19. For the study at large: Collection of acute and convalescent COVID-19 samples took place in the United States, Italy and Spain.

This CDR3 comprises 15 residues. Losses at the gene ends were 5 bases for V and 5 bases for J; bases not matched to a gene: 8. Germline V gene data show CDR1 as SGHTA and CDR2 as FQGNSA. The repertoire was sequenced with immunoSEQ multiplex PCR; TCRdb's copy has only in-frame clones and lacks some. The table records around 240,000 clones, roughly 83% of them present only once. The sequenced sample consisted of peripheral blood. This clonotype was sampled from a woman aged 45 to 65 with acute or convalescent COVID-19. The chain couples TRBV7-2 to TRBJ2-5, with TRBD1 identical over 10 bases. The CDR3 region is CASSPDRGVDETQYF. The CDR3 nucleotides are TGTGCCAGCAGCCCGGACAGGGGGGTGGATGAGACCCAGTACTTC.